The TCR beta chain described here comes from a study of blood T cell repertoires in COVID-19. Study-level background: Material from acute and convalescent COVID-19 was sourced from the United States, Italy and Spain. Sample material is recorded as cDNA or gDNA derived from T cells, B-cell-depleted T cells, or PBMCs.

This CDR3 is 14 amino acids long. Germline V gene lookup returns CDR1 LGHDT and CDR2 YNNKEL (reference sequence). The trim removed 4 bases at V and 9 bases at J, leaving 5 bases unmatched. In the study's own analysis: Estimation of nucleated cell counts was performed using reference gene primer amplification. Some clones are missing from TCRdb's copy, which holds only in-frame ones; the method was immunoSEQ multiplex PCR. The V and J calls and the clone size are those of that table, but D and trimming were determined from the DNA. Of over 250,000 clones listed, 70% to 90% were seen once; the top ten hold approximately 9.9%.

V usage is TRBV3-1 (or the pseudogene TRBV3-2) and J usage is TRBJ1-5; 11 bases map to TRBD1. The specimen sequenced was peripheral blood. The TCR comes from a woman aged 70-85 years with acute or convalescent COVID-19. The CDR3 bases are TGTGCCAGCAGCCCCGGGACAGGGGGGAGGCCCCAGCATTTT. Translation gives CASSPGTGGRPQHF.